The 2 T cell receptor beta chains below come from one sample, sequenced in a study of EBV T-cell therapy then PD-1 blockade in nasopharyngeal carcinoma. Sequenced by immunoSEQ multiplex PCR; TCRdb stores in-frame clones only, minus some. The data contain tens of thousands of clones, 84% of them singletons. Indicated treatment: AdE1-LMPpoly-expanded autologous EBV-specific T-cell therapy followed by anti-PD-1 nivolumab. Their antigens remain unidentified. The sample consisted of CD8+ T cells from blood, taken at day 61 from a patient whose treatment included autologous EBV-specific T cells and nivolumab. The receptor set was obtained from a man aged 40-55 years with nasopharyngeal carcinoma.

The rearrangement uses TRBV6-2 or TRBV6-3 and TRBJ1-5; D is ambiguous. CDR1 is MNHEY and CDR2 is SVGEGT in the germline V gene. The CDR3 runs to 14 residues. V shed 6 bases and J shed 11 bases, with 20 bases lying between them. The CDR3 here is CASSSGFWRLAQHF. In nucleotides, the CDR3 is TGTGCCAGCAGCTCGGGGTTCTGGAGGTTAGCCCAGCATTTT.

The chain joins TRBV5-1 to TRBJ1-5; D gene uncertain. The CDR3 length is 15 residues. V was pared by 1 base and J by 0 bases, with 8 bases between. The germline CDR1 and CDR2 sequences are SGHRS and YFSETQ. The CDR3 protein is CASSLWGDSNQPQHF. The CDR3 nucleotides are TGCGCCAGCAGCTTGTGGGGTGATAGCAATCAGCCCCAGCATTTT. The variable domain in full, with the rest retrieved from reference TRBV5-1 and TRBJ1-5, is KAGVTQTPRYLIKTRGQQVTLSCSPISGHRSVSWYQQTPGQGLQFLFEYFSETQRNKGNFPGRFSGRQFSNSRSEMNVSTLELGDSALYLCASSLWGDSNQPQHFGDGTRLSIL.